This T cell receptor (beta chain) appears in the sequencing data of a study of T cell responses to AZD1222 COVID-19 vaccine. With regard to this clone: What it binds is unknown.

Generated by immunoSEQ multiplex PCR, the TCRdb table keeps only in-frame clones and is missing some. The table has approximately 130,000 clones, around nine tenths seen once. Study-level findings and limits: Mostly white British, mostly female donors; authors suggested clonal diversity may be underestimated.

The sequencing used peripheral blood, collected 28 days after the second dose of the MenACWY control vaccine. The receptor's source is an adult who received the MenACWY meningococcal vaccine as a control.

CDR3 nucleotides: TGTGCCAGCAGCGCACAGGGGATGAATTCACCCCTCCACTTT. Translation gives CASSAQGMNSPLHF. The chain is built from TRBV9 and TRBJ1-6, with TRBD1 identical over 7 bases. Trimming cost V 3 bases and J 7 bases; bases outside gene matches: 4. Germline assignment: CDR1 SGDLS and CDR2 YYNGEE. This CDR3 region has 14 residues.